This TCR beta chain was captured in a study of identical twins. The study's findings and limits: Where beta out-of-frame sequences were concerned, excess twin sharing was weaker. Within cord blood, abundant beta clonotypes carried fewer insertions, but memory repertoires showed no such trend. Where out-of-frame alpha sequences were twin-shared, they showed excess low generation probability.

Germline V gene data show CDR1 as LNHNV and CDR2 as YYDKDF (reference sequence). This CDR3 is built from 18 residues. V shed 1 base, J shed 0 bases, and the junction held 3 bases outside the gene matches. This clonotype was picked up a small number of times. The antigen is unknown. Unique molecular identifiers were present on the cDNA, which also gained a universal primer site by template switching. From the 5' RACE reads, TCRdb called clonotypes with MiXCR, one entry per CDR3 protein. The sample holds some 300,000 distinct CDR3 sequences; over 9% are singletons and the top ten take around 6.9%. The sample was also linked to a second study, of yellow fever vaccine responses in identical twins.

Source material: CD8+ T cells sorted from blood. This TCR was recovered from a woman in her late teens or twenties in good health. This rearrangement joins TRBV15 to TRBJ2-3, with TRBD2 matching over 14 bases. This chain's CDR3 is CATSRAGLAGASTDTQYF. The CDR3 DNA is TGTGCCACCAGCAGAGCGGGACTAGCGGGAGCTAGCACAGATACGCAGTATTTT.